What follows are 8 T cell receptor beta chains derived from one specimen sequenced in a study of T cells expressing NK-cell markers (dated by TCRdb to the early 2020s). Libraries were made using 5' RACE. The instrument given in TCRdb is Illumina HiSeq 2000. One entry per CDR3 protein sequence results from the TCRdb reprocessing of the reads, with DNA left out. This sample's clone table shows 120,000 to 150,000 distinct CDR3 sequences. Clones ranked in the top ten supply around 12% of the sample. The sample taken for sequencing was blood T cells: a sorted CD56 or NKG2C T cell subset, CD4+ or CD8+ T cells, or bulk PBMC T cells (not recorded which). The origin of the receptors is a man aged 18-30 years in good health. Donor details come from another sample of the same person, matched by shared clones.

J is TRBJ1-2 and V is TRBV12-3 or TRBV12-4; TCRdb returns TRBD1, unconfirmable since there is no DNA. The CDR3 sequence is 15 residues long. CDR3 amino acids: CASSFSDRDFQGYTF.

The J gene is TRBJ2-1, the V gene TRBV9; TCRdb outputs TRBD2, but without DNA this stays unchecked. Germline-derived CDR1 and CDR2 are SGDLS and YYNGEE. The CDR3 covers 18 residues. CDR3 loop: CASSTSRTSGSSYNEQFF.

CDR3 sequence reads: CASSKPFSSDTQYF. This rearrangement joins TRBV21-1 to TRBJ2-3; no DNA is available, so the TRBD2 call from TCRdb remains unchecked. TRBV21-1 is deemed a pseudogene. CDR3 size: 14 residues.

The J gene is TRBJ2-7, the V gene TRBV5-5; the D call from TCRdb, TRBD1, cannot be confirmed without DNA. Germline V gene sequence: CDR1 SGHKS, CDR2 YYEKEE (reference sequence). This CDR3 spans 13 amino acids. CDR3 region: CASSLDRVPEQYF. Full variable domain (remainder filled in from reference TRBV5-5 and TRBJ2-7): DAGVTQSPTHLIKTRGQQVTLRCSPISGHKSVSWYQQVLGQGPQFIFQYYEKEERGRGNFPDRFSARQFPNYSSELNVNALLLGDSALYLCASSLDRVPEQYFGPGTRLTVT.

The chain has TRBV7-9 and TRBJ2-5; there is no DNA to check the TCRdb D call of TRBD1. Germline CDR1 is SEHNR and CDR2 is FQNEAQ (reference sequence). The CDR3 runs to 15 residues. The CDR3 protein is CASSLGTGLQETQYF. The whole variable domain, remainder taken from reference TRBV7-9 and TRBJ2-5, is DTGVSQNPRHKITKRGQNVTFRCDPISEHNRLYWYRQTLGQGPEFLTYFQNEAQLEKSRLLSDRFSAERPKGSFSTLEIQRTEQGDSAMYLCASSLGTGLQETQYFGPGTRLLVL.

This chain links TRBV27 with TRBJ2-2. This CDR3 contains 15 residues. Germline CDR1 MNHEY, CDR2 SMNVEV (reference sequence). CDR3 residues: CASSKRIPNTGELFF.

This chain joins TRBV5-5 and TRBJ2-7; TCRdb's D gene call, TRBD1, goes unchecked for lack of DNA. The CDR3 is 16 residues long. Per the germline V gene, CDR1 is SGHKS and CDR2 is YYEKEE (reference sequence). The CDR3 reads CASSLAVLQAGYEQYF.

The chain has TRBV6-1 and TRBJ2-1; the TCRdb call, TRBD1, lacks DNA for checking. Germline lookup yields CDR1 MNHNS and CDR2 SASEGT. There are 17 residues in the CDR3. The CDR3 here is CASSDKYQDRYYNEQFF.